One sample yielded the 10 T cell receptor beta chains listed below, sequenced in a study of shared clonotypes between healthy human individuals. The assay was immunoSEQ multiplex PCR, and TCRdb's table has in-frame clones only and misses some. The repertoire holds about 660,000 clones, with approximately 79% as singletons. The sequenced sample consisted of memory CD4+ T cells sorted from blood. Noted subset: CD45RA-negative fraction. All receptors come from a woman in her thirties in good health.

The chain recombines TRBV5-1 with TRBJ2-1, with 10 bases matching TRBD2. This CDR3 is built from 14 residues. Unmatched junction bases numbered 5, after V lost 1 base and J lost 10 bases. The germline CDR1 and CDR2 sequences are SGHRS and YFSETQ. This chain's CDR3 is CASSLPAGGTEQFF. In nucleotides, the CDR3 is TGCGCCAGCAGCTTGCCAGCGGGAGGGACAGAGCAGTTCTTC.

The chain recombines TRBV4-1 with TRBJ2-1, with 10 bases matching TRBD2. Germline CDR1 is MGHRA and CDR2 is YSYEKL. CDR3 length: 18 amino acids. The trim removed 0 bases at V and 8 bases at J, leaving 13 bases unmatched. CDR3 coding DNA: TGCGCCAGCAGCCAAGAGCGGGCTAGCGGGAGCAGATGGGATGAGCAGTTCTTC. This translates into CASSQERASGSRWDEQFF.

The CDR3 sequence: CASSINALRETQYF. The CDR3 DNA reads TGTGCCAGTAGTATCAATGCACTGAGGGAGACCCAGTACTTC. The chain joins TRBV19 to TRBJ2-5; no definite D call. CDR3 size: 14 residues. CDR1 and CDR2 (germline): LNHDA, SQIVND (reference sequence). Trimming removed 3 bases from V and 5 bases from J, with 13 bases in between.

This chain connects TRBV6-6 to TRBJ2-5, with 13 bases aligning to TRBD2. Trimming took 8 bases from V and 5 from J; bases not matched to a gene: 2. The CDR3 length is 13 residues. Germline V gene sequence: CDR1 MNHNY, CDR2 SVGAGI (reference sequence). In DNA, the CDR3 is TGTGCCAGCGGGACTAGCGGGACGGAGACCCAGTACTTC. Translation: CASGTSGTETQYF.

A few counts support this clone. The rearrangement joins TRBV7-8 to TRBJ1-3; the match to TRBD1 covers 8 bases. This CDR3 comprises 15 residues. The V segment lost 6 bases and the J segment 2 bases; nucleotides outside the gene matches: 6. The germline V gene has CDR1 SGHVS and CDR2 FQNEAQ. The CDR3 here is CASSLDRVPGNTIYF. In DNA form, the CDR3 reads TGTGCCAGCAGTTTGGACAGGGTTCCTGGAAACACCATATATTTT. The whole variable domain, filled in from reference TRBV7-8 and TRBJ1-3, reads GAGVSQSPRYKVAKRGQDVALRCDPISGHVSLFWYQQALGQGPEFLTYFQNEAQLDKSGLPSDRFFAERPEGSVSTLKIQRTQQEDSAVYLCASSLDRVPGNTIYFGEGSWLTVV.

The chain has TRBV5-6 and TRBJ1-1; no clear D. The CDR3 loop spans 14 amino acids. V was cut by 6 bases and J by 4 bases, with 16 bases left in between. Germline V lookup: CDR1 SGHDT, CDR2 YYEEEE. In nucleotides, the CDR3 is TGTGCCAGCACCCCCGGGTGGTGGAGCACTGAAGCTTTCTTT. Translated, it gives CASTPGWWSTEAFF.

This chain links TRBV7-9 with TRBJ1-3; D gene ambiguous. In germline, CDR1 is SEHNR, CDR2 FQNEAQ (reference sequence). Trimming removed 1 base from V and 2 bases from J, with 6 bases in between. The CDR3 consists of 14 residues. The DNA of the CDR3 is TGTGCCAGCAGCTTAGGAGGAGCTGGAAACACCATATATTTT. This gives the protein CASSLGGAGNTIYF.

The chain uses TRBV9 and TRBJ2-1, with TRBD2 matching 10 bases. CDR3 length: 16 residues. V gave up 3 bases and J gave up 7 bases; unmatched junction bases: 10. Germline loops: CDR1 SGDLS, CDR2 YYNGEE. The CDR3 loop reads CASSGGPSGRRNEQFF. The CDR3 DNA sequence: TGTGCCAGCAGCGGCGGACCTAGCGGGAGAAGGAATGAGCAGTTCTTC.

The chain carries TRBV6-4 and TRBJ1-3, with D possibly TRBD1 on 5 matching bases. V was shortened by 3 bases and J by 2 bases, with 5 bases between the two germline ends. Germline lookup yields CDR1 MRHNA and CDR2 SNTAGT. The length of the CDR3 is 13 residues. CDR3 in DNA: TGTGCCAGCAGTGAGGGACCTGGAAACACCATATATTTT. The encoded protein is CASSEGPGNTIYF.

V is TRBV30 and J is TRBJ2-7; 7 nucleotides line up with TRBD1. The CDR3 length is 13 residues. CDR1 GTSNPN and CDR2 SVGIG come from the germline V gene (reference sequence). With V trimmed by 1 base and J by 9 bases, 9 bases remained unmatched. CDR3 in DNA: TGTGCCTGGAGTGCGCGACAGGGAACGGCGCAGTACTTC. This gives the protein CAWSARQGTAQYF.